What follows are 29 T cell receptor beta chains derived from one specimen sequenced in a study of blood T cell repertoires in COVID-19. Assay: immunoSEQ multiplex PCR; the TCRdb copy retains only in-frame clones and omits some. The data show about 300,000 clones, with 75% to 90% seen just once and 1.5% to 2% held by the top ten. The sample taken for sequencing was PBMCs or T cells enriched from blood (not recorded which). The receptors stem from a woman aged 40 to 49 who had recovered from COVID-19.

This chain joins TRBV4-1 and TRBJ1-2, with D unresolved. The germline V and J ends were trimmed by 3 bases and 0 bases, with 11 bases remaining between them. Germline CDR1 and CDR2: MGHRA and YSYEKL. The CDR3 totals 15 residues. Here the CDR3 reads CASSQTPGANYGYTF. CDR3 coding DNA: TGCGCCAGCAGCCAGACGCCGGGTGCTAACTATGGCTACACCTTC.

The chain combines TRBV10-3 with TRBJ2-3; D could derive from TRBD1 or TRBD2 (5 bases each). Trimming took off 6 bases at V and 1 base at J, with 17 bases between the two ends. Germline-derived CDR1 and CDR2 are ENHRY and SYGVKD. The CDR3 extends over 16 amino acids. DNA for the CDR3: TGTGCCATCAGCGAGGAGGCCCTAGGGGGCACAGATACGCAGTATTTT. Translation: CAISEEALGGTDTQYF.

The V and J genes are TRBV6-1 and TRBJ1-4; D is possibly TRBD1 (5 bases). Germline-derived CDR1 and CDR2 are MNHNS and SASEGT. V lost 0 bases, J lost 8 bases, and 16 bases lay in between. CDR3 length equals 16 residues. The CDR3 DNA sequence: TGTGCCAGCAGTGAAGCCGGGAGGGGAGTGAAAGAAAAACTGTTTTTT. Translating gives CASSEAGRGVKEKLFF.

The chain joins TRBV5-1 to TRBJ2-2; D is perhaps TRBD1 (5 bases). The germline CDR1 and CDR2 sequences are SGHRS and YFSETQ. There are 16 residues in the CDR3. Trimming removed 1 base from V and 6 bases from J, with 16 bases in between. CDR3 DNA: TGCGCCAGCAGCTTGTCTCCGGCACAGGTGTCCGGGGAGCTGTTTTTT. Translation gives CASSLSPAQVSGELFF.

V usage is TRBV4-3 and J usage is TRBJ1-4; no clear D. Germline CDR1 and CDR2: LGHNA and YSLEER. This CDR3 comprises 17 residues. Trimming stripped 0 bases from V and 5 bases from J, with 16 bases between. In DNA, the CDR3 is TGCGCCAGCAGCCAAGAAAGATACGGCAGGATAAATGAAAAACTGTTTTTT. It encodes CASSQERYGRINEKLFF.

The chain carries TRBV7-8 and TRBJ2-7, with 10 bases fitting TRBD2. Trimming cost V 5 bases and J 2 bases; bases outside gene matches: 18. The CDR3 has 19 residues. Per germline, CDR1 SGHVS and CDR2 FQNEAQ. CDR3 amino acids: CASSPRTWTSGDSAYEQYF. The CDR3 DNA reads TGTGCCAGCAGCCCTAGAACCTGGACTAGCGGTGATTCAGCCTACGAGCAGTACTTC.

The chain recombines TRBV7-9 with TRBJ2-5; no reliable D call. Germline V gene lookup returns CDR1 SEHNR and CDR2 FQNEAQ (reference sequence). V lost 1 base to trimming and J lost 0 bases, with 6 bases between them. The CDR3 totals 14 residues. The CDR3 coding sequence is TGTGCCAGCAGCTTAGGACAACACCAAGAGACCCAGTACTTC. This gives the protein CASSLGQHQETQYF.

The chain carries TRBV4-1 and TRBJ2-7, with a weak D call TRBD1 (6 bases). The V gene lost 4 bases and the J gene lost 6 bases, with 16 bases spanning the gap. Germline assignment: CDR1 MGHRA and CDR2 YSYEKL. There are 14 residues in the CDR3. The CDR3 region has the DNA TGCGCCAGCAGCCCCTACAGGGATCAAGCCGAGCAGTACTTC. The encoded protein is CASSPYRDQAEQYF.

The chain joins TRBV18 to TRBJ1-5; 8 bases match TRBD1. The length of the CDR3 is 17 residues. J was trimmed by 1 base and V by 2 bases; bases with no gene match: 7. Germline CDR1 reads KGHSH; CDR2 reads LQKENI. CDR3 sequence reads: CASSPRGQGASNQPQHF. The CDR3 nucleotides read TGTGCCAGCTCACCAAGGGGGCAGGGGGCGAGCAATCAGCCCCAGCATTTT.

The chain combines TRBV11-2 with TRBJ1-1; no clear D. V was pared by 0 bases and J by 5 bases, with 10 bases between. Germline V gene sequence: CDR1 SGHAT, CDR2 FQNNGV. CDR3 length: 14 residues. The CDR3 region is CASSLDLARTEAFF. CDR3 in DNA: TGTGCCAGCAGCTTAGATCTGGCGAGGACTGAAGCTTTCTTT.

This clone was seen a single time. The rearrangement links TRBV5-1 to TRBJ1-3; D gene unclear. Per the germline V gene, CDR1 is SGHRS and CDR2 is YFSETQ. The ends were cut back, 4 bases at V and 3 bases at J, with 11 bases in the middle. The CDR3 is made up of 14 amino acids. The CDR3 bases are TGCGCCAGCAGCATCTCCGGCGGTGGAAACACCATATATTTT. Its protein product is CASSISGGGNTIYF.

J is TRBJ2-5 and V is TRBV11-2, with 15 bases fitting TRBD2. The trim removed 5 bases at V and 2 bases at J, leaving 3 bases unmatched. Germline V gene sequence: CDR1 SGHAT, CDR2 FQNNGV. The CDR3 runs to 16 residues. DNA for the CDR3: TGTGCCAGCAGCACCGGACTAGCGGGAGGGCAAGAGACCCAGTACTTC. Amino acid sequence: CASSTGLAGGQETQYF.

The chain carries TRBV6-5 and TRBJ1-1; D possibly corresponds to TRBD1 (6 bases). Looked up from germline, CDR1 is MNHEY and CDR2 is SVGAGI. This CDR3 is built from 14 residues. The V end was cut by 6 bases, the J end by 0 bases, with 11 bases between. This chain's CDR3 is CASRRQDLNTEAFF. As DNA, the CDR3 is TGTGCCAGCAGACGACAGGACCTGAACACTGAAGCTTTCTTT.

The chain employs TRBV11-3 and TRBJ1-4; 8 bases align to TRBD1. The CDR3 loop spans 17 amino acids. Germline trimming cut 3 bases from V and 2 bases from J; bases unmatched to any gene: 8. The germline gives CDR1 SGHNT, CDR2 YENEEA. In DNA form, the CDR3 reads TGTGCCAGCAGCTTCCCTAAGTACAGGGGGACTAATGAAAAACTGTTTTTT. Amino acid sequence: CASSFPKYRGTNEKLFF.

CDR3 protein: CASSPRDRGTSEAFF. CDR3 nucleotide sequence: TGTGCCAGCTCACCAAGGGACAGGGGGACGTCTGAAGCTTTCTTT. The chain carries TRBV18 and TRBJ1-1; 11 nucleotides agree with TRBD1. Losses at the gene ends were 2 bases for V and 6 bases for J; bases not matched to a gene: 5. The germline gives CDR1 KGHSH, CDR2 LQKENI. The length of the CDR3 is 15 residues.

The rearrangement uses TRBV7-3 and TRBJ2-3; 7 nucleotides agree with TRBD2. The CDR3 contains 15 residues. Germline values: CDR1 SGHTA, CDR2 FQGTGA. V dropped 2 bases and J dropped 2; count of bases not matched to a gene: 4. CDR3 residues: CASSLAGAPTDTQYF. The CDR3 region has the DNA TGTGCCAGCAGCTTAGCGGGAGCCCCCACAGATACGCAGTATTTT.

This chain links TRBV6-5 with TRBJ2-4, with D perhaps matching TRBD2 (5 bases). The V end was cut by 7 bases, the J end by 3 bases, with 16 bases between. The V gene's germline CDR1 is MNHEY and CDR2 SVGAGI. CDR3 length: 15 amino acids. CDR3 loop: CASTPRAWGKNIQYF. DNA of the CDR3: TGTGCCAGCACCCCGAGGGCGTGGGGCAAAAACATTCAGTACTTC.

This clone was detected only once. This chain joins TRBV7-8 and TRBJ1-6, with D hard to call. Germline CDR1 and CDR2: SGHVS and FQNEAQ. V was shortened by 5 bases and J by 0 bases, with 8 bases between the two germline ends. The CDR3 runs to 15 residues. The CDR3 region is CASSHSNSYNSPLHF. The CDR3 nucleotides read TGTGCCAGCAGCCACAGCAACTCCTATAATTCACCCCTCCACTTT.

This clone was recorded a few times. The CDR3 loop is CASSAGGNTIYF. CDR3 nucleotides: TGTGCCAGCAGCGCAGGGGGAAACACCATATATTTT. The chain employs TRBV7-9 and TRBJ1-3; D is possibly TRBD1 (5 bases). The CDR3 length is 12 residues. V was pared by 5 bases and J by 4 bases, with 6 bases between. Germline V gene lookup returns CDR1 SEHNR and CDR2 FQNEAQ (reference sequence).

The chain joins TRBV9 to TRBJ2-5, with 8 bases that match TRBD2. Germline-derived CDR1 and CDR2 are SGDLS and YYNGEE. The CDR3 length is 16 residues. V was clipped by 1 base and J by 5 bases; unmatched bases: 10. The CDR3 DNA is TGTGCCAGCAGCGTAAACGGACTAGCCCCTGGGGAGACCCAGTACTTC. Its protein is CASSVNGLAPGETQYF.

CDR3 sequence: CASSPQSDLNYGYTF. The CDR3 DNA reads as TGTGCCAGCAGCCCTCAAAGCGATCTTAACTATGGCTACACCTTC. The V call is TRBV9, the J call TRBJ1-2; D not certain. V was shortened by 4 bases and J by 1 base, with 14 bases between the two germline ends. The CDR3 extends over 15 amino acids. CDR1 and CDR2 from the germline V gene are SGDLS and YYNGEE.

The chain uses TRBV19 and TRBJ2-3, with D possibly being TRBD1 (5 bases). This CDR3 is 14 amino acids long. V lost 2 bases and J lost 6, with 12 bases in between. Germline loops: CDR1 LNHDA, CDR2 SQIVND (reference sequence). CDR3 loop: CASSIQGSRDTQYF. CDR3 DNA sequence: TGTGCCAGTAGTATACAGGGCTCTCGGGATACGCAGTATTTT.

The chain is built from TRBV7-2 and TRBJ1-2; 7 bases line up with TRBD1. Losses at the gene ends were 5 bases for V and 4 bases for J; bases not matched to a gene: 10. Germline V gives CDR1 SGHTA, CDR2 FQGNSA. This CDR3 is built from 15 residues. CDR3 sequence: CASSPQGEVGYGYTF. The CDR3 nucleotides are TGTGCCAGCAGCCCGCAGGGGGAAGTAGGCTATGGCTACACCTTC.

This chain uses TRBV5-1 with TRBJ1-1; the D gene is possibly TRBD1 (5 bases). V dropped 7 bases and J dropped 0 bases, with 10 bases sitting between them. Germline assignment: CDR1 SGHRS and CDR2 YFSETQ. There are 13 residues in the CDR3. The CDR3 DNA follows: TGCGCCAGCTCGACAGAGATGAACACTGAAGCTTTCTTT. Its translation is CASSTEMNTEAFF. Full variable domain (rest looked up from reference TRBV5-1 and TRBJ1-1): KAGVTQTPRYLIKTRGQQVTLSCSPISGHRSVSWYQQTPGQGLQFLFEYFSETQRNKGNFPGRFSGRQFSNSRSEMNVSTLELGDSALYLCASSTEMNTEAFFGQGTRLTVV.

This clone is a singleton in its sample. The genes are TRBV19 and TRBJ1-4, with D perhaps matching TRBD1 (5 bases). Deletions cut 3 bases from V and 8 bases from J, with 13 bases between. Per the germline V gene, CDR1 is LNHDA and CDR2 is SQIVND (reference sequence). The CDR3 extends over 14 amino acids. CDR3 coding DNA: TGTGCCAGTAGTATGCGGGGGGAAGGGGAAAAACTGTTTTTT. Translation gives CASSMRGEGEKLFF.

The chain links TRBV7-2 to TRBJ2-1; D gene ambiguous. CDR1 is SGHTA, CDR2 FQGNSA, per germline. Trimming stripped 1 base from V and 7 bases from J, with 8 bases between. The CDR3 sequence is 13 residues long. The DNA for the CDR3 is TGTGCCAGCAGCTTAGTGATCGGTAATGAGCAGTTCTTC. Translating gives CASSLVIGNEQFF.

The CDR3 DNA is TGTGCCAGCACCCCGGGAGGGGATACGCAGTATTTT. Protein: CASTPGGDTQYF. The chain recombines TRBV2 with TRBJ2-3, with TRBD2 identical over 8 bases. The CDR3 loop spans 12 amino acids. CDR1 is SNHLY, CDR2 FYNNEI, per germline. V was clipped by 7 bases and J by 6 bases; unmatched bases: 3.

The chain joins TRBV18 to TRBJ1-3; D is undetermined. The germline V gene encodes CDR1 KGHSH and CDR2 LQKENI. This CDR3 has 17 residues. V lost 3 bases and J lost 1, with 16 bases in between. The CDR3 protein is CASSPIEDSRSGNTIYF. CDR3 in DNA: TGTGCCAGCTCACCCATAGAGGATTCTAGGTCTGGAAACACCATATATTTT.

This clone was found once. The rearrangement joins TRBV7-9 to TRBJ1-2; 10 bases align to TRBD1. Trimming removed 2 bases from V and 4 bases from J; junction bases left unmatched: 7. The CDR3 runs 16 residues. The germline CDR1 and CDR2 sequences are SEHNR and FQNEAQ (reference sequence). The CDR3 region has the DNA TGTGCCAGCAGCTTACCTCGACAGGGGGCTAGCTATGGCTACACCTTC. It specifies CASSLPRQGASYGYTF. Using reference TRBV7-9 and TRBJ1-2 for the parts outside the CDR3, the full variable domain is DTGVSQNPRHKITKRGQNVTFRCDPISEHNRLYWYRQTLGQGPEFLTYFQNEAQLEKSRLLSDRFSAERPKGSFSTLEIQRTEQGDSAMYLCASSLPRQGASYGYTFGSGTRLTVV.